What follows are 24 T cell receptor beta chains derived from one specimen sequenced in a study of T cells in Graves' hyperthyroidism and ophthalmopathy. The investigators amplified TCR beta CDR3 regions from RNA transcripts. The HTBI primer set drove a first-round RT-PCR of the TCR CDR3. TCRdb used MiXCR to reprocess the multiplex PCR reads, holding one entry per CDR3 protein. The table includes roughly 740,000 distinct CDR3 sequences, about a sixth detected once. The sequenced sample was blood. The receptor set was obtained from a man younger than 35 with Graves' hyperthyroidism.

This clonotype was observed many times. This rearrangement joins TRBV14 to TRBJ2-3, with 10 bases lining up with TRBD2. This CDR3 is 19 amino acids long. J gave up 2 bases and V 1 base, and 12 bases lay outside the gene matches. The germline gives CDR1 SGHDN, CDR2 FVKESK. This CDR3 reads CASSQGWASGRGLTDTQYF. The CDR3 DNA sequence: TGTGCCAGCAGCCAAGGCTGGGCTAGCGGGAGAGGGCTCACAGATACGCAGTATTTT.

The CDR3 region has the DNA TGTGCCAGCACGGACAGGGGTAGCACAGATACGCAGTATTTT. It translates to CASTDRGSTDTQYF. The V call is TRBV27, the J call TRBJ2-3; TRBD1 matches at 9 bases. The CDR3 sequence is 14 residues long. Germline V gene data show CDR1 as MNHEY and CDR2 as SMNVEV (reference sequence). V was pared by 7 bases and J by 0 bases, with 2 bases of the junction left unmatched.

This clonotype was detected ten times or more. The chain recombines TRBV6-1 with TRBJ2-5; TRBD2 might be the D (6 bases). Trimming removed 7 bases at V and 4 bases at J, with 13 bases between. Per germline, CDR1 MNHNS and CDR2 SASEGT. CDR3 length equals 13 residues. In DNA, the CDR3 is TGTGCCAGCACGGCGGGATGGGGAGAGACCCAGTACTTC. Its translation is CASTAGWGETQYF.

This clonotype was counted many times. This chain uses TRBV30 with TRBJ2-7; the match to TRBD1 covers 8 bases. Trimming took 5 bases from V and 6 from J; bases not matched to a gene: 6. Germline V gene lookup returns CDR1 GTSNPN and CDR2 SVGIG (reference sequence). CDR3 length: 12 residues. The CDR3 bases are TGTGCCTGGGGACCCAGGGGGCTCGAGCAGTACTTC. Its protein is CAWGPRGLEQYF.

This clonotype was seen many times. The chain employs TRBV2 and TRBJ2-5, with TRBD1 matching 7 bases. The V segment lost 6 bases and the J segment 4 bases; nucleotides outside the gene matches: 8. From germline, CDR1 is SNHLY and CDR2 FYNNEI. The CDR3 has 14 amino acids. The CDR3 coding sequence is TGTGCCAGCAGGGCACGACAGGGATCAGAGACCCAGTACTTC. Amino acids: CASRARQGSETQYF.

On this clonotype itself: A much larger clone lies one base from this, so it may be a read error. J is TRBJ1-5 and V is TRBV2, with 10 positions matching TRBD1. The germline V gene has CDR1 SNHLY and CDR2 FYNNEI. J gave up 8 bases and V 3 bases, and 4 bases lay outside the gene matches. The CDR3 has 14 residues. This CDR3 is CASSDRQGAEPQHF. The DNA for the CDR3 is TGTGCCAGCAGTGACCGACAGGGGGCTGAGCCCCAGCATTTT.

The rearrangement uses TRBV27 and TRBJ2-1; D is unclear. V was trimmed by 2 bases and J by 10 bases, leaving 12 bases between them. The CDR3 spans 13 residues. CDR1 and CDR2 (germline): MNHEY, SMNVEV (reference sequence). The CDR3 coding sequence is TGTGCCAGCAGTTTAATGAGGACCGGGGAGCAGTTCTTC. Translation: CASSLMRTGEQFF.

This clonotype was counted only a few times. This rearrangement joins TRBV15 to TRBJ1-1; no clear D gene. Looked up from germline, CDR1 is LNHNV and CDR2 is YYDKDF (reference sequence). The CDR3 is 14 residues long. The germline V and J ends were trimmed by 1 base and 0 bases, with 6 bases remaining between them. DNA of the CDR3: TGTGCCACCAGCAGAGTAGGCCTGAACACTGAAGCTTTCTTT. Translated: CATSRVGLNTEAFF.

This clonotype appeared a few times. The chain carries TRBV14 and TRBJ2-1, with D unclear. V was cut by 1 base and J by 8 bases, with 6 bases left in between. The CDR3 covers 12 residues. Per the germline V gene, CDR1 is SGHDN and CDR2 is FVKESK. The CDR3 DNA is TGTGCCAGCAGCCAAGCCGTCCATGAGCAGTTCTTC. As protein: CASSQAVHEQFF. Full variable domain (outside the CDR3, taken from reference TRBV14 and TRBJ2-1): EAGVTQFPSHSVIEKGQTVTLRCDPISGHDNLYWYRRVMGKEIKFLLHFVKESKQDESGMPNNRFLAERTGGTYSTLKVQPAELEDSGVYFCASSQAVHEQFFGPGTRLTVL.

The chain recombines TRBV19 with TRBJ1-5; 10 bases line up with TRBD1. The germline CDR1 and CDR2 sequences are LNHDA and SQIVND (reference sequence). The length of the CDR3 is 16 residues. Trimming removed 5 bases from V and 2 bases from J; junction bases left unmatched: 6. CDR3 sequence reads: CASSQWTGGGNQPQHF. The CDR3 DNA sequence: TGTGCCAGTAGTCAATGGACAGGGGGTGGCAATCAGCCCCAGCATTTT.

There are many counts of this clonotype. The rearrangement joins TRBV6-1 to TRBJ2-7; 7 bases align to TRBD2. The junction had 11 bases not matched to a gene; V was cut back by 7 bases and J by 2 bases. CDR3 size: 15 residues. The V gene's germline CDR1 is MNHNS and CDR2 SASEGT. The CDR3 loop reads CASMVAGRGTYEQYF. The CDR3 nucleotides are TGTGCCAGCATGGTAGCGGGCCGAGGCACCTACGAGCAGTACTTC.

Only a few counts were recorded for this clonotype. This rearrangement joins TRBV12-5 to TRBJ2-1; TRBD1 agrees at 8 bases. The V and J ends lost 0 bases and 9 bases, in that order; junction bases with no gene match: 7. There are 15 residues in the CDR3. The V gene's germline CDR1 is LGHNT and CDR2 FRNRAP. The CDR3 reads CASGLVPNDRGEQFF. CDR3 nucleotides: TGTGCTAGTGGTTTGGTACCCAATGACAGGGGTGAGCAGTTCTTC. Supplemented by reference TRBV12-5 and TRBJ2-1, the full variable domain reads DARVTQTPRHKVTEMGQEVTMRCQPILGHNTVFWYRQTMMQGLELLAYFRNRAPLDDSGMPKDRFSAEMPDATLATLKIQPSEPRDSAVYFCASGLVPNDRGEQFFGPGTRLTVL.

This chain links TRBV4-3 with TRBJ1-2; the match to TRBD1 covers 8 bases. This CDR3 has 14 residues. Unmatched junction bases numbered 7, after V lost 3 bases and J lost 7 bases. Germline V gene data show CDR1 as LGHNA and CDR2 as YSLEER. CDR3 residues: CASSHSGTGGGYTF. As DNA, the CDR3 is TGCGCCAGCAGCCATTCCGGGACAGGAGGTGGCTACACCTTC.

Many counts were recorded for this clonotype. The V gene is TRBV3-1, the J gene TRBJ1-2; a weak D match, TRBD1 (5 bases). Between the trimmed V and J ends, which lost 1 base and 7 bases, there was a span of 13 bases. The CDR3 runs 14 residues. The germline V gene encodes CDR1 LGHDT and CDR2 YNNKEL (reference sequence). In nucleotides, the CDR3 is TGTGCCAGCAGCCAAGTCGCGGGGCCGATTGGCTACACCTTC. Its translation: CASSQVAGPIGYTF.

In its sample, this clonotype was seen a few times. CDR3 bases: TGTGCCAGCAGTGACCTGACAGGGGGTCCGAACACTGAAGCTTTCTTT. It codes for CASSDLTGGPNTEAFF. V usage is TRBV6-1 and J usage is TRBJ1-1; TRBD1 matches 9 bases. This CDR3 has 16 residues. V was clipped by 3 bases and J by 1 base; unmatched bases: 6. Germline loops: CDR1 MNHNS, CDR2 SASEGT.

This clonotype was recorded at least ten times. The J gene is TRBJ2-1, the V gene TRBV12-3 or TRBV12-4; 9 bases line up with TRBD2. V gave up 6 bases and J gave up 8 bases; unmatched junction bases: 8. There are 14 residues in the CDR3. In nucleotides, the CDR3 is TGTGCCAGCAGGGGGACTAGCTTTGTTGATGAGCAGTTCTTC. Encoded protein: CASRGTSFVDEQFF.

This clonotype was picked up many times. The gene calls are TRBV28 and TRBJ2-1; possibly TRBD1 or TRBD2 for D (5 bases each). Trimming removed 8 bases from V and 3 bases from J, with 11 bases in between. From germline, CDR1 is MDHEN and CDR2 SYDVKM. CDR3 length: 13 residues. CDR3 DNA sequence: TGTGCCAGCGGGACCCTCGGCTACAATGAGCAGTTCTTC. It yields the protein CASGTLGYNEQFF.

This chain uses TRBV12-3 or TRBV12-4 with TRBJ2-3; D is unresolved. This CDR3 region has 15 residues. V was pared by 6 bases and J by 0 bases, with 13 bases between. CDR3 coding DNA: TGTGCCAGCAGAGGAGACTTACCTAGCACAGATACGCAGTATTTT. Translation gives CASRGDLPSTDTQYF.

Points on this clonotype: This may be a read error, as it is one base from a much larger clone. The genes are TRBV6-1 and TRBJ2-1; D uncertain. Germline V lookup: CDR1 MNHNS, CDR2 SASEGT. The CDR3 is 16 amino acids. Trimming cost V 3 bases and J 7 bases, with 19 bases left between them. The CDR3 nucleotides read TGTGCCAGCAGTGATTTTAGTAAGGCAGGCTATAATGAGCAGTTCTTC. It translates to CASSDFSKAGYNEQFF.

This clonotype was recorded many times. The chain's CDR3 is CATYPTYSSTDTQYF. The CDR3 nucleotides read TGTGCCACTTACCCTACCTACTCTAGCACAGATACGCAGTATTTT. The chain has TRBV6-1 and TRBJ2-3; D gene ambiguous. The CDR3 has 15 amino acids. The V gene's germline CDR1 is MNHNS and CDR2 SASEGT. Trimming removed 10 bases from V and 0 bases from J, with 17 bases in between.

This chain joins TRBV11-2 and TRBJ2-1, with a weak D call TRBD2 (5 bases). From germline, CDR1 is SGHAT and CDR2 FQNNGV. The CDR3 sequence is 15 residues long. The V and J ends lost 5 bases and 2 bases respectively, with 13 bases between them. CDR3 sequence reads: CASSLAQAPYNEQFF. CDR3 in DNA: TGTGCCAGCAGCCTAGCCCAGGCGCCCTACAATGAGCAGTTCTTC. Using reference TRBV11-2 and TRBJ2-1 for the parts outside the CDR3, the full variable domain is EAGVAQSPRYKIIEKRQSVAFWCNPISGHATLYWYQQILGQGPKLLIQFQNNGVVDDSQLPKDRFSAERLKGVDSTLKIQPAKLEDSAVYLCASSLAQAPYNEQFFGPGTRLTVL.

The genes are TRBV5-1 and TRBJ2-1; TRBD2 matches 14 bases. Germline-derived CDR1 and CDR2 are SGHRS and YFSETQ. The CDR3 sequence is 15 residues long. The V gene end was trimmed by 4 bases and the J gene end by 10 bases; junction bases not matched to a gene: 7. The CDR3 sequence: CASSEGLAGVAEQFF. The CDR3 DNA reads TGCGCCAGCAGCGAGGGACTAGCGGGAGTCGCCGAGCAGTTCTTC.

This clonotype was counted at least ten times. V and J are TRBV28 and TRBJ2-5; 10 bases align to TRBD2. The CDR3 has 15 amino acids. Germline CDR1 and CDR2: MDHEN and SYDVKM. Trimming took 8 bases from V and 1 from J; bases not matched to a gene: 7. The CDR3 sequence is CASSPSGGPQETQYF. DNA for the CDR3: TGTGCCAGCTCTCCTAGCGGGGGCCCCCAAGAGACCCAGTACTTC.

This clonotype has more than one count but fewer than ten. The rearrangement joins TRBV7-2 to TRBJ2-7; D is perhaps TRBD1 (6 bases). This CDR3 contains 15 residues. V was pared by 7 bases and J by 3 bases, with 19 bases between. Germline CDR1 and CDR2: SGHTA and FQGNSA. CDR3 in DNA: TGTGCCAGCAATCGGAGAGGGGGTGGTGGCTACGAGCAGTACTTC. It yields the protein CASNRRGGGGYEQYF.